These 23 T cell receptor beta chains originate from one sample sequenced in a study of shared clonotypes between healthy human individuals. Generated by immunoSEQ multiplex PCR, the TCRdb table keeps only in-frame clones and is missing some. Of millions of clones listed, more than 90% are singletons. The material sequenced was naive CD4+ T cells sorted from blood. Subset noted: CD45RA+ positively selected. The receptors shown here come from a young man in good health.

V is TRBV2 and J is TRBJ1-1, with 9 bases identical to TRBD1. The CDR3 is 13 residues long. The germline CDR1 and CDR2 sequences are SNHLY and FYNNEI. Trimming cost V 6 bases and J 7 bases; bases outside gene matches: 6. DNA of the CDR3: TGTGCCAGCAGGTCCTGGACAGGGGTTGAAGCTTTCTTT. Protein: CASRSWTGVEAFF.

The CDR3 here is CASSQIDRDQETQYF. The CDR3, as DNA: TGTGCCAGCAGCCAGATCGACAGGGACCAAGAGACCCAGTACTTC. This chain links TRBV14 with TRBJ2-5, with 7 bases fitting TRBD1. The CDR3 contains 15 residues. The V gene end was trimmed by 3 bases and the J gene end by 0 bases; junction bases not matched to a gene: 4. Germline assignment: CDR1 SGHDN and CDR2 FVKESK. The full variable domain, rest sourced from reference TRBV14 and TRBJ2-5, is EAGVTQFPSHSVIEKGQTVTLRCDPISGHDNLYWYRRVMGKEIKFLLHFVKESKQDESGMPNNRFLAERTGGTYSTLKVQPAELEDSGVYFCASSQIDRDQETQYFGPGTRLLVL.

The genes are TRBV5-5 and TRBJ1-5; D unclear. CDR3 size: 13 residues. Trimming left V 2 bases short and J 3 bases short, with 6 bases between. Germline V lookup: CDR1 SGHKS, CDR2 YYEKEE (reference sequence). The CDR3 reads CASSLQNNQPQHF. In nucleotides, the CDR3 is TGTGCCAGCAGCTTACAGAACAATCAGCCCCAGCATTTT.

The J gene is TRBJ1-2, the V gene TRBV5-1; D remains unclear. Germline V gene data show CDR1 as SGHRS and CDR2 as YFSETQ. The CDR3 has 16 residues. V was shortened by 4 bases and J by 2 bases, with 18 bases between the two germline ends. In nucleotides, the CDR3 is TGCGCCAGCAGCAAACGGGAAGTCATATCAAACTATGGCTACACCTTC. The encoded protein is CASSKREVISNYGYTF.

The chain has TRBV30 and TRBJ1-2, with D tentatively TRBD1 (5 bases). This CDR3 region has 14 residues. Germline assignment: CDR1 GTSNPN and CDR2 SVGIG (reference sequence). V lost 3 bases and J 10 bases, leaving 21 bases between the germline ends. CDR3 sequence (DNA): TGTGCCTGGAGGGCCCCGGGGACGATAAAAGACTACACCTTC. The encoded protein is CAWRAPGTIKDYTF.

This clone was detected a few times. Mismatch with germline at one junction end may stem from a read error. V is TRBV7-7 and J is TRBJ2-1; the match to TRBD2 covers 9 bases. Germline CDR1 and CDR2: SSHAT and FNYEAQ (reference sequence). This CDR3 contains 14 residues. For the CDR3, the DNA is TGTGCTAGCAGCCCCGGACTAGCGTACAATGAGCAGTTCTTC. Translating gives CASSPGLAYNEQFF.

This clone appeared a single time. This sequence joins TRBV5-1 and TRBJ2-4; 7 nucleotides agree with TRBD1. The ends lost 2 bases at V and 7 bases at J; junction bases unmatched: 6. The CDR3 totals 14 residues. Germline lookup yields CDR1 SGHRS and CDR2 YFSETQ. The CDR3 loop is CASSLTGTENIQYF. CDR3 bases: TGCGCCAGCAGCTTAACCGGGACAGAGAACATTCAGTACTTC.

The V and J genes are TRBV6-7 and TRBJ2-5; D ambiguous. TRBV6-7 has ORF status, its function being uncertain. V was pared by 2 bases and J by 1 base, with 11 bases between. The CDR3 covers 15 residues. The CDR3 DNA reads as TGTGCCAGCAGTTACGAGTTCCGGCTCCAAGAGACCCAGTACTTC. Protein: CASSYEFRLQETQYF.

The rearrangement joins TRBV27 to TRBJ2-5, with D possibly matching TRBD2 (6 bases). V lost 0 bases and J 7 bases, leaving 15 bases between the germline ends. Germline CDR1 MNHEY, CDR2 SMNVEV (reference sequence). This CDR3 contains 15 residues. The CDR3 sequence is CASSLSGASAVTQYF. The DNA of the CDR3 is TGTGCCAGCAGTTTATCTGGCGCTAGCGCTGTGACCCAGTACTTC.

As to this clone: Additional DNA sequences in this sample encode the identical CDR3. V is TRBV5-1 and J is TRBJ2-5; 7 bases are a match to TRBD1. CDR1 and CDR2 (germline): SGHRS, YFSETQ. This CDR3 has 14 amino acids. J was trimmed by 5 bases and V by 0 bases; bases with no gene match: 4. The CDR3: CASSLGGGRETQYF. For the CDR3, the DNA is TGCGCCAGCAGCTTGGGAGGGGGCCGCGAGACCCAGTACTTC. Variable domain in full (rest from reference TRBV5-1 and TRBJ2-5): KAGVTQTPRYLIKTRGQQVTLSCSPISGHRSVSWYQQTPGQGLQFLFEYFSETQRNKGNFPGRFSGRQFSNSRSEMNVSTLELGDSALYLCASSLGGGRETQYFGPGTRLLVL.

The CDR3: CASSPRQGVGTGELFF. CDR3 coding DNA: TGTGCCAGCAGCCCCCGACAGGGGGTCGGCACCGGGGAGCTGTTTTTT. The rearrangement uses TRBV9 and TRBJ2-2; TRBD1 agrees at 9 bases. This CDR3 has 16 amino acids. The V segment lost 4 bases and the J segment 4 bases; nucleotides outside the gene matches: 8. Germline V lookup: CDR1 SGDLS, CDR2 YYNGEE.

V usage is TRBV4-3 and J usage is TRBJ2-3; 7 nucleotides line up with TRBD2. Germline V gene lookup returns CDR1 LGHNA and CDR2 YSLEER. This CDR3 contains 16 residues. J was trimmed by 6 bases and V by 1 base; bases with no gene match: 10. The chain's CDR3 is CASSQAALAPRDTQYF. CDR3 nucleotides: TGCGCCAGCAGCCAAGCTGCACTAGCGCCGAGGGATACGCAGTATTTT.

The chain links TRBV5-8 to TRBJ2-7, with D maybe TRBD1 (6 bases). In germline, CDR1 is SGHTS, CDR2 YDEGEE. The germline V and J ends were trimmed by 4 bases and 4 bases, with 15 bases remaining between them. There are 14 residues in the CDR3. The CDR3 sequence: CASSTNRAPYEQYF. CDR3 DNA: TGTGCCAGCAGCACCAACAGGGCCCCTTACGAGCAGTACTTC.

The genes are TRBV27 and TRBJ2-7, with D perhaps TRBD2 (6 bases). Germline CDR1 is MNHEY and CDR2 is SMNVEV (reference sequence). V was cut by 6 bases and J by 2 bases, with 17 bases left in between. The CDR3 contains 15 residues. The CDR3: CASSPSASVTYEQYF. Here the CDR3 DNA reads TGTGCCAGCAGCCCGAGCGCTAGCGTAACCTACGAGCAGTACTTC.

J is TRBJ2-1 and V is TRBV4-3, with D maybe TRBD2 (5 bases). There are 19 residues in the CDR3. Germline loops: CDR1 LGHNA, CDR2 YSLEER. Trimming took 0 bases from V and 2 from J, leaving 20 bases between them. CDR3 in amino acids: CASSQDRSPAGATYNEQFF. Written as DNA, the CDR3 is TGCGCCAGCAGCCAAGATCGGTCCCCTGCGGGCGCCACCTACAATGAGCAGTTCTTC.

The chain joins TRBV28 to TRBJ1-1; no clear D. The CDR3 is made up of 15 amino acids. Deletions cut 4 bases from V and 0 bases from J, with 12 bases between. The germline CDR1 and CDR2 sequences are MDHEN and SYDVKM. CDR3 nucleotide sequence: TGTGCCAGCAGTTCCCCCCACCGAATGAACACTGAAGCTTTCTTT. It encodes CASSSPHRMNTEAFF.

On this clone itself: The identical CDR3 is also encoded by other nucleotide sequences in the sample. CDR3: CASSLARATNEKLFF. The CDR3 coding sequence is TGTGCCAGCAGCTTAGCGCGAGCGACTAATGAAAAACTGTTTTTT. The chain couples TRBV7-2 to TRBJ1-4; no clear D. The CDR3 runs to 15 residues. The germline CDR1 and CDR2 sequences are SGHTA and FQGNSA. V lost 0 bases and J lost 2, with 7 bases in between.

The V gene is TRBV6-4, the J gene TRBJ2-3, with D perhaps assigned TRBD1 or TRBD2 (6 bases each). Germline values: CDR1 MRHNA, CDR2 SNTAGT. The V and J ends lost 8 bases and 6 bases respectively, with 15 bases between them. The CDR3 contains 13 residues. Here the CDR3 DNA reads TGTGCCAGCTCGGGGGCCGCGGGGGATACGCAGTATTTT. Amino acids: CASSGAAGDTQYF.

The chain links TRBV6-6 to TRBJ2-5; TRBD1 might be the D (6 bases). Trimming removed 3 bases from V and 6 bases from J, with 17 bases in between. Per germline, CDR1 MNHNY and CDR2 SVGAGI (reference sequence). The CDR3 has 15 amino acids. The CDR3 sequence is CASSYYGAGVKTQYF. CDR3 sequence (DNA): TGTGCCAGCAGTTATTACGGCGCAGGGGTAAAGACCCAGTACTTC.

Comments on this clone: The sample contains more than one DNA sequence encoding this CDR3. The rearrangement joins TRBV18 to TRBJ2-2; 8 bases align to TRBD1. The CDR3 length is 16 residues. Trimming took 1 base from V and 1 from J; bases not matched to a gene: 2. Looked up from germline, CDR1 is KGHSH and CDR2 is LQKENI. CDR3 in amino acids: CASSPRGTGNTGELFF. The CDR3 DNA follows: TGTGCCAGCTCACCACGAGGGACAGGGAACACCGGGGAGCTGTTTTTT.

This clone was detected once. J is TRBJ2-6 and V is TRBV5-1; D gene uncertain. There are 15 residues in the CDR3. Trimming cost V 4 bases and J 2 bases, with 10 bases left between them. Germline CDR1 SGHRS, CDR2 YFSETQ. CDR3 DNA: TGCGCCAGCAGCCCTCGGGTGGCTGGGGCCAACGTCCTGACTTTC. Translating gives CASSPRVAGANVLTF.

The chain is built from TRBV2 and TRBJ1-2; D gene ambiguous. The CDR3 sequence is 12 residues long. V was cut by 2 bases and J by 6 bases, with 7 bases left in between. CDR1 is SNHLY, CDR2 FYNNEI, per germline. The CDR3 region is CASSEYSHGYTF. The CDR3 DNA sequence: TGTGCCAGCAGTGAATACAGCCATGGCTACACCTTC.

The V and J genes are TRBV4-1 and TRBJ1-5; possible D gene TRBD1, 5 bases. Trimming stripped 3 bases from V and 0 bases from J, with 15 bases between. This CDR3 comprises 17 residues. CDR1 is MGHRA and CDR2 is YSYEKL in the germline V gene. CDR3 in DNA: TGCGCCAGCAGCCACGCGGGGGGGGGATATAGCAATCAGCCCCAGCATTTT. Its translation: CASSHAGGGYSNQPQHF.